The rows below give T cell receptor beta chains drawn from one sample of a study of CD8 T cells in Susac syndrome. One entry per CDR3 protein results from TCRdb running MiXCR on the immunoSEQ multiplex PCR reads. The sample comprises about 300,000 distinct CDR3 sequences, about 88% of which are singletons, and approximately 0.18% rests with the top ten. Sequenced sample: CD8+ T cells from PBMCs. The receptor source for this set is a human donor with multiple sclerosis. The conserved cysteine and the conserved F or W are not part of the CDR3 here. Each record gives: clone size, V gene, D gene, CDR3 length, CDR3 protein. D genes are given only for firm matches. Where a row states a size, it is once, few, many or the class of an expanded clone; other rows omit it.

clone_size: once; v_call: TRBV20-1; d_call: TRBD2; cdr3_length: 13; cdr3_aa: SASEGTSGSREQY
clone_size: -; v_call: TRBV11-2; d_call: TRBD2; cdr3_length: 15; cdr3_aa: ASSWGAGTSGYNEQF
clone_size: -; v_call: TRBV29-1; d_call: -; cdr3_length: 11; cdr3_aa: GVVAATMGTQY
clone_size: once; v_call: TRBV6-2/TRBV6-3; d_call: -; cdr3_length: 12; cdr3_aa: ASSVDRMNTEAF
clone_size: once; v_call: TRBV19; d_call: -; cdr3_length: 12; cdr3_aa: ASTLPGARQPQH
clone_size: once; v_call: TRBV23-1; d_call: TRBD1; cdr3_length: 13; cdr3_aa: ASSPDRDVRDTQY
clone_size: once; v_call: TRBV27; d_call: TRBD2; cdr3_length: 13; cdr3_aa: ASSPLRGGYNEQF
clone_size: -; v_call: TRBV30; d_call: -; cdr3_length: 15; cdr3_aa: AWSEVGRATSGETQY
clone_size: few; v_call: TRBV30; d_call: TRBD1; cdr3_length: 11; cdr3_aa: AWSVFRGYEQY
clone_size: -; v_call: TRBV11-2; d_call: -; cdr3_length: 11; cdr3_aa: ASGLPYQETQY
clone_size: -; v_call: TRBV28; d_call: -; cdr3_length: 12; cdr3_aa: ASSYRGLGNTIY
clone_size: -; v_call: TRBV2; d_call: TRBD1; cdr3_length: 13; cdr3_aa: ASSFYTGTGYGYT
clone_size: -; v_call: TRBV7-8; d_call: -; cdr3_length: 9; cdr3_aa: ASRAKYEQY
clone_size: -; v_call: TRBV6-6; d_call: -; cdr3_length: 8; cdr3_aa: ASWGETQY
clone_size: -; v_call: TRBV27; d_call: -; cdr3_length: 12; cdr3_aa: ASCRRGAGYEQY
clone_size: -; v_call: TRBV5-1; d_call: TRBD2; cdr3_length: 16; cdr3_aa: ASSLGVAGPRSTGELF
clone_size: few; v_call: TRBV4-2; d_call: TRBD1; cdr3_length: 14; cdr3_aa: ASSQVGTGGDQPQH
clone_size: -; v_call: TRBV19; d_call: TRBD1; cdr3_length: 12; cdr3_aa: ASSTGTEFYEQY
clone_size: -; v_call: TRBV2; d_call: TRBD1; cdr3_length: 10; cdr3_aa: AKDRGQETQY
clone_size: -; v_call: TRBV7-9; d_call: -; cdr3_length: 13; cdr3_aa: ASSLLAGMGNEQY
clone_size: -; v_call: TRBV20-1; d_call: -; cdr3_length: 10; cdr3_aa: SAAESYNEQF
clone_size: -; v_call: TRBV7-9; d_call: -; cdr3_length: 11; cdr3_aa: ASSFPPEDEQY
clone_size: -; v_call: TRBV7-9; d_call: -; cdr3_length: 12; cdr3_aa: ASSFGGSLPEQF
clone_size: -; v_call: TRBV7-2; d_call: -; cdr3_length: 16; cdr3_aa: ASSSRGALAVGTYEQY
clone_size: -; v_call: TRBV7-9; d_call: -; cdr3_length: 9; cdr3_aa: ASSSDLGYT
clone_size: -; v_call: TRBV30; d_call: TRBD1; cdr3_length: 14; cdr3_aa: AWSVQGVRGNQPQH
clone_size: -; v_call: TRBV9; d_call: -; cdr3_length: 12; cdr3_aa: ASSTGGANYGYT
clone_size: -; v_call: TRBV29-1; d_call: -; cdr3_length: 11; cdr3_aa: SVERQGYYGYT
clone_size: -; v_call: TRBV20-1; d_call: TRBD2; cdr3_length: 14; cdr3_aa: RATLMTSGRSQEQF
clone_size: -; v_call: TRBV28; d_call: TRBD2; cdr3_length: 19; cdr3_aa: ASSSTPGTSGGALNTGELF
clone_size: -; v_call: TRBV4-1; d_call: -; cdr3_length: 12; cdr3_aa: ASSQPEAGDEQF
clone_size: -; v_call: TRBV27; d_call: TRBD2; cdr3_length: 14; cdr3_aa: ASSYDPGLSVYEQY
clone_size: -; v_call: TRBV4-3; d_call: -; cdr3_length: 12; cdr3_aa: ASSQAGKNTEAF
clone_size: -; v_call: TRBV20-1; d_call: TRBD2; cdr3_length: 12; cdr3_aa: SARAVSGGYEQF
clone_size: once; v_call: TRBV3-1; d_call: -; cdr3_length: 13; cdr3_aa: ASSRWDRLLVEQY
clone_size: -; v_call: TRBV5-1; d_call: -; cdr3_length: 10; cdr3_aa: ASSGGLHEQY
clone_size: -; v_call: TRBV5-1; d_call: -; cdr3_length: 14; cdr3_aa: ASSLVWDFSYNEQF
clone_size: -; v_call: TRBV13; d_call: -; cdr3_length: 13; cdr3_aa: ASSLEIGGAYEQY